This T cell receptor beta chain was sequenced during a study of blood T cell repertoires in COVID-19. As for the study in general: Donors in the United States, Italy and Spain gave samples during acute or convalescent COVID-19. PBMCs, B-cell-depleted T cells, or T cells were the source of the cDNA or gDNA that made up the material.

Per the study methods: Amplification with reference gene primers provided the estimates of nucleated cell counts. Some clones are missing from TCRdb's copy, which holds only in-frame ones; the method was immunoSEQ multiplex PCR. The V and J calls and clone size come from that table; D and trimming were worked out from the DNA. The data show roughly 150,000 clones, under 95% seen once. Trimming removed 5 bases from V and 4 bases from J, with 11 bases in between. The CDR3 totals 13 residues. Per germline, CDR1 LNHDA and CDR2 SQIVND (reference sequence). The receptor was derived from a man aged 18 to 30 with acute or convalescent COVID-19. Sequencing was performed on peripheral blood. The chain recombines TRBV19 with TRBJ1-1, with D unresolved. The CDR3 protein is CASSPHSGTEAFF. CDR3 DNA sequence: TGTGCCAGTAGTCCTCATAGCGGCACTGAAGCTTTCTTT.